This TCR beta chain emerged from a study of CD8 T cells in ankylosing spondylitis. General observations from the study: Apparently characteristic of ankylosing spondylitis blood was a TCR beta motif (about 8 highly homologous variants).

V shed 4 bases and J shed 7 bases, with 10 bases lying between them. From germline, CDR1 is MNHEY and CDR2 SVGAGI. There are 12 residues in the CDR3. About this clonotype: Its matching antigen is unknown.

From the 5' RACE reads, TCRdb called clonotypes with MiXCR, one entry per CDR3 protein. The profile shows about 240,000 distinct CDR3 sequences, around 10% of them singletons. The receptor comes from a male donor with ankylosing spondylitis or in good health (not recorded which). The chain has TRBV6-5 and TRBJ1-1; a possible D gene is TRBD1 (5 bases). Material for sequencing was blood, either unsorted or a sorted T cell fraction (not recorded which). CDR3 sequence (DNA): TGTGCCAGCAGTTTAAGGGGATTTGAAGCTTTCTTT. It is translated as CASSLRGFEAFF.